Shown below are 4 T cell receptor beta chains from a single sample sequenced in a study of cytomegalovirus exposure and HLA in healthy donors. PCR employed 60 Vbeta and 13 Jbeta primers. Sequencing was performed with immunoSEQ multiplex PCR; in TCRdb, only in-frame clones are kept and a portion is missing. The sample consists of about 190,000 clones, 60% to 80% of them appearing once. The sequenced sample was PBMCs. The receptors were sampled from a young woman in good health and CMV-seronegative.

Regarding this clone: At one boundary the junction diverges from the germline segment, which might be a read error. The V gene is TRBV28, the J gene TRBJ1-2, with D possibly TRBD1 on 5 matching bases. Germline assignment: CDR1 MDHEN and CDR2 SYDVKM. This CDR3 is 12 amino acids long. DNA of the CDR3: TGTGCCAGCAGTTTGGGGGGACGGCTCGGCGCCTTC. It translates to CASSLGGRLGAF.

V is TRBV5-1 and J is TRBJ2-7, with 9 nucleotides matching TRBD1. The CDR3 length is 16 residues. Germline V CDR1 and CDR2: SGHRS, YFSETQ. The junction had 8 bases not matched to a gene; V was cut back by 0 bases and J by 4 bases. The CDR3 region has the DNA TGCGCCAGCAGCTTGGCCCGGGACAGGGTCTCATACGAGCAGTACTTC. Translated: CASSLARDRVSYEQYF.

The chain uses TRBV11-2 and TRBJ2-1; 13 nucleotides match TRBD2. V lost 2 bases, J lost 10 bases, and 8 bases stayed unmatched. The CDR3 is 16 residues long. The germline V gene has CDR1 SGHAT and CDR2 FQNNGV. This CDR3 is CASSLSGLAGDSEQFF. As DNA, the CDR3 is TGTGCCAGCAGCTTAAGCGGACTAGCGGGAGATAGCGAGCAGTTCTTC.

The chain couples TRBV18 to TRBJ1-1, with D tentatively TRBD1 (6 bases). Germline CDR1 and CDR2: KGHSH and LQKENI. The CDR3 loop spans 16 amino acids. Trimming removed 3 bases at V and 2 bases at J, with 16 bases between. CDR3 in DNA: TGTGCCAGCTCACCTATCGGGGGGACATTCAACACTGAAGCTTTCTTT. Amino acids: CASSPIGGTFNTEAFF.